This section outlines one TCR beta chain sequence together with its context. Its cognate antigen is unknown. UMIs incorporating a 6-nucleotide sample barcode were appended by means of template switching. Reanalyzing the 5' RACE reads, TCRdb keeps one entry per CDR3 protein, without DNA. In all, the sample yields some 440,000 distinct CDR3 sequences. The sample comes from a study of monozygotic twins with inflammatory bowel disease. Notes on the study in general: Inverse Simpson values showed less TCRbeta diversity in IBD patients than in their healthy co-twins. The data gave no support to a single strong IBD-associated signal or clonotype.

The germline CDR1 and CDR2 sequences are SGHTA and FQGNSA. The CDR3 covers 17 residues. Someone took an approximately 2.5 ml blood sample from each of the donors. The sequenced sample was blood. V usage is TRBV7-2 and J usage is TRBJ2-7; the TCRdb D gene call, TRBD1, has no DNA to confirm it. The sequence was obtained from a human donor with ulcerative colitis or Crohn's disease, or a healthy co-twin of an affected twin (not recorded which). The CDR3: CASSLEPRGGSSYEQYF.